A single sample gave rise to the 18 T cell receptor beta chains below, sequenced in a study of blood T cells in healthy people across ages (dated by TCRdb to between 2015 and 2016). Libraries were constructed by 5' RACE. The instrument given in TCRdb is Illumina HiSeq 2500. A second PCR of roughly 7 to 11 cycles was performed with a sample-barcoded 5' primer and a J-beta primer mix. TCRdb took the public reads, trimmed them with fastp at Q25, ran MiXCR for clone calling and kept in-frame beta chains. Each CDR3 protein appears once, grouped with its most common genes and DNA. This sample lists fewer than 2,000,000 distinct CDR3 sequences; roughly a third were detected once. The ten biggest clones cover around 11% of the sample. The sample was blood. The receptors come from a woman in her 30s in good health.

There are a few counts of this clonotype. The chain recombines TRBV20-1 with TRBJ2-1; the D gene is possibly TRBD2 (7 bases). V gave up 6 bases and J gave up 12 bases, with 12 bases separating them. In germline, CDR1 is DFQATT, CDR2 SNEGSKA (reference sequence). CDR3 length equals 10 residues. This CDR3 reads CSAREGVQFF. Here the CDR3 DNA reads TGCAGTGCCAGGGAGGGGGTGCAGTTCTTC.

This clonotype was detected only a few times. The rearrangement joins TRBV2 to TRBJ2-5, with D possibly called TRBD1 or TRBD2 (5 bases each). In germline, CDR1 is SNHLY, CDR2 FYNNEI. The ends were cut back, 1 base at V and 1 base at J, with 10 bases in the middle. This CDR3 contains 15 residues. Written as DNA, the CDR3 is TGTGCCAGCAGTGAAGTCGGGACCTCCCAAGAGACCCAGTACTTC. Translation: CASSEVGTSQETQYF.

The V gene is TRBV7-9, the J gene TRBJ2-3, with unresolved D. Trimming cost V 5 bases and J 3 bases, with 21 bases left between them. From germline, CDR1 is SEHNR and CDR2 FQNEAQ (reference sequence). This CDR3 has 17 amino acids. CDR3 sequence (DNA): TGTGCCAGCAGCCAACTCCCTAGTGGCGGACCAACAGATACGCAGTATTTT. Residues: CASSQLPSGGPTDTQYF.

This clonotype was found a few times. As DNA, the CDR3 is TGTGCCAGCAGATACTGGGACAAGCAGACCCAGTACTTC. It translates to CASRYWDKQTQYF. The rearrangement uses TRBV2 and TRBJ2-5; weak D call: TRBD1 (6 bases). Looked up from germline, CDR1 is SNHLY and CDR2 is FYNNEI. The CDR3 spans 13 residues. V lost 6 bases and J 6 bases, leaving 14 bases between the germline ends.

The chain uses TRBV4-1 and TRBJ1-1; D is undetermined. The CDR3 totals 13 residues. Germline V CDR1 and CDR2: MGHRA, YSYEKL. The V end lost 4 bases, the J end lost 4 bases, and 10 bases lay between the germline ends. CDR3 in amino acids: CASSRGRVTEAFF. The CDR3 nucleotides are TGCGCCAGCAGCCGGGGAAGGGTCACTGAAGCTTTCTTT.

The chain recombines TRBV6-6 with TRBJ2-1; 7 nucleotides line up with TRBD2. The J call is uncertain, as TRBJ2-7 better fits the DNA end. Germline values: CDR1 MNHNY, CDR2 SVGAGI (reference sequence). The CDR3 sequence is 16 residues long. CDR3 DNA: TGTGCCAGCAGTCGCGGGTTTGGCGGGAGCGACAATGAGCAGTACTTC. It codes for CASSRGFGGSDNEQYF.

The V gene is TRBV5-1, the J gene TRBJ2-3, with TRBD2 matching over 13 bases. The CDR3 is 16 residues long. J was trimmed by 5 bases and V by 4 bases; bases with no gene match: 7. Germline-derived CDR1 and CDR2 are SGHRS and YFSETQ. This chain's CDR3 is CASSTGTSGMGDTQYF. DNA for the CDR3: TGCGCCAGCAGCACCGGGACTAGCGGGATGGGAGATACGCAGTATTTT.

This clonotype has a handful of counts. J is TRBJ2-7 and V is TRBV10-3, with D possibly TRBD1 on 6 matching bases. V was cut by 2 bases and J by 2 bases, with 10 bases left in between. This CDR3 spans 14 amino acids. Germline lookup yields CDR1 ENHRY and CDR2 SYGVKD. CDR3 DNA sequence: TGTGCCATCAGTGAGGATGACAGGCCCTACGAGCAGTACTTC. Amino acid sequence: CAISEDDRPYEQYF.

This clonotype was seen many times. DNA of the CDR3: TGTGCCAGCAGTGATTACAGGGACCCCAAGACCCAGTACTTC. This encodes CASSDYRDPKTQYF. The V and J genes are TRBV25-1 and TRBJ2-5, with D perhaps matching TRBD1 (6 bases). The CDR3 runs to 14 residues. Germline-derived CDR1 and CDR2 are MGHDK and SYGVNS. V shed 3 bases and J shed 6 bases, with 14 bases lying between them.

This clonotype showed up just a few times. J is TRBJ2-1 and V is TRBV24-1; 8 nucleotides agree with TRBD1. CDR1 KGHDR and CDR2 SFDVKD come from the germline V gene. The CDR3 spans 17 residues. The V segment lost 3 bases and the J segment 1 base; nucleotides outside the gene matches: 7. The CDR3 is CATSDPLRQGSYNEQFF. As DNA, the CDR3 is TGTGCCACCAGTGATCCCCTCCGACAGGGGTCCTACAATGAGCAGTTCTTC.

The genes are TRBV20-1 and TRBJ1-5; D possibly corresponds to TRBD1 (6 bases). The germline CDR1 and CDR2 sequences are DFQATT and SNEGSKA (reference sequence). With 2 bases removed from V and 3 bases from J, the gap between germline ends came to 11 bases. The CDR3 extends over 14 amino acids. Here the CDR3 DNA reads TGCAGTGCTAGAACAGGGTCGGTCAATCAGCCCCAGCATTTT. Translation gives CSARTGSVNQPQHF.

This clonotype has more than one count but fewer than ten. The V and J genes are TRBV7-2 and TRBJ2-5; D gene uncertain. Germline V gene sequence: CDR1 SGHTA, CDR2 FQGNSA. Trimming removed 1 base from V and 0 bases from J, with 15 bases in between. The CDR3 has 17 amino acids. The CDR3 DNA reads TGTGCCAGCAGCTTAGGCTCTCTGGGAAAGTACCAAGAGACCCAGTACTTC. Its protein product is CASSLGSLGKYQETQYF.

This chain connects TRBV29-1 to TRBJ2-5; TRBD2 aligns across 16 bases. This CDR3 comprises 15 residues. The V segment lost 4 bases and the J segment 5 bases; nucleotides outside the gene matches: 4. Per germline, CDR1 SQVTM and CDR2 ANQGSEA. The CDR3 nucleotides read TGCAGCGTTGGTGGGACTAGCGGGAGGGGGGAGACCCAGTACTTC. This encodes CSVGGTSGRGETQYF.

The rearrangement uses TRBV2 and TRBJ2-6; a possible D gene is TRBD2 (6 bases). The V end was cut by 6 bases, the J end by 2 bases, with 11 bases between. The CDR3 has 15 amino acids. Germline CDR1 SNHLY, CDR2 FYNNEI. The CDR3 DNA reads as TGTGCCAGCAGGTACCTAGCGACTGGGGCCAACGTCCTGACTTTC. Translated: CASRYLATGANVLTF.

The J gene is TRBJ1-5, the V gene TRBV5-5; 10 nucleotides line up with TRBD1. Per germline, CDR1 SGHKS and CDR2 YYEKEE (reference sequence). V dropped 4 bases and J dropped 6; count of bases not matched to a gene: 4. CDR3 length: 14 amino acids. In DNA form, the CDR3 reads TGTGCCAGCAGCGACAGGACAGGGGGTCAGCCCCAGCATTTT. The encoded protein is CASSDRTGGQPQHF.

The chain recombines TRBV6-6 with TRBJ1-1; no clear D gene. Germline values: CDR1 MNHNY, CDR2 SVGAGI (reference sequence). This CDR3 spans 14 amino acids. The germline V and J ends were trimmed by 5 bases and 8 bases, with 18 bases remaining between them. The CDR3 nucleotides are TGTGCCAGCAGTCATGCCGCACCCCCCGCCGAAGCTTTCTTT. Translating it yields CASSHAAPPAEAFF.

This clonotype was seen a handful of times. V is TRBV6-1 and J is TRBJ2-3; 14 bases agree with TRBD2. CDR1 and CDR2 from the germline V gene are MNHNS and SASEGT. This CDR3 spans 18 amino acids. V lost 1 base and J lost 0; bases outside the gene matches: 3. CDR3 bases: TGTGCCAGCAGTGAAGGACTAGCGGGGGGGTCTAGCACAGATACGCAGTATTTT. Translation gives CASSEGLAGGSSTDTQYF.

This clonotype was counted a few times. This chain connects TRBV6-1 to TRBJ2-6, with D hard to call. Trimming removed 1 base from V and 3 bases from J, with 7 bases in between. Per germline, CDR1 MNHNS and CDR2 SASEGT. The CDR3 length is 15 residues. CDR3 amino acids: CASSEDTYGANVLTF. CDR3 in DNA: TGTGCCAGCAGTGAAGACACTTATGGGGCCAACGTCCTGACTTTC.